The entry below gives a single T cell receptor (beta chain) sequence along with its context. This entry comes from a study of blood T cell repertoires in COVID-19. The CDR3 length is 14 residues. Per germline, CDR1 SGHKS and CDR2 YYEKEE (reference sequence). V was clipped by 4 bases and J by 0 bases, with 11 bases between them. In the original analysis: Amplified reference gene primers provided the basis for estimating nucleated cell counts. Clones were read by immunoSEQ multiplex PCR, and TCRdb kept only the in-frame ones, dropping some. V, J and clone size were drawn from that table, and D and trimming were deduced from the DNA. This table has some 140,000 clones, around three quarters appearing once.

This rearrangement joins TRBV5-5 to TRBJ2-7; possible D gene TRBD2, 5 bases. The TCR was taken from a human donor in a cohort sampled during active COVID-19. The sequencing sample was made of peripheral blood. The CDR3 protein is CASSPSGDSYEQYF. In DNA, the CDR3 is TGTGCCAGCAGCCCGTCCGGGGACTCCTACGAGCAGTACTTC.